The T cell receptor (beta chain) under discussion was sequenced for a study of T cell repertoires in cytomegalovirus infection. The V end was cut by 4 bases, the J end by 4 bases, with 13 bases between. This CDR3 is 14 amino acids long. Germline V gene sequence: CDR1 MNHEY, CDR2 SMNVEV (reference sequence). This clonotype was picked up a small number of times. TCRdb used MiXCR to reprocess the reads, holding one entry per CDR3 protein. The sample has hundreds of thousands of distinct CDR3 sequences; 24% are singletons. The material sequenced was CD8+ T cells from PBMCs. This chain connects TRBV27 to TRBJ1-1; a weak D match, TRBD1 (5 bases). This clonotype was sampled from a human donor in good health (CMV status not recorded). Some clones in this sample may be carry-over from other donors' samples. CDR3: CASSSAGILTEAFF. In DNA, the CDR3 is TGTGCCAGCAGTTCCGCAGGGATTCTCACTGAAGCTTTCTTT.